The 11 T cell receptor beta chains reported below all come from one sample, sequenced in a study of blood T cell repertoires in COVID-19. Sequencing was performed with immunoSEQ multiplex PCR; in TCRdb, only in-frame clones are kept and a portion is missing. The table lists 70,000 or so clones, about 92% of them singletons, with approximately 1.5% in the top ten. Sequences were obtained from peripheral blood. Receptor source: a man in his fifties or sixties with acute or convalescent COVID-19.

The chain links TRBV15 to TRBJ1-5; D not certain. CDR3 size: 18 residues. Trimming shortened V by 5 bases and J by 0 bases, and 20 bases separated the two germline ends. Germline V lookup: CDR1 LNHNV, CDR2 YYDKDF (reference sequence). The chain's CDR3 is CATSSVVGRGFSNQPQHF. DNA of the CDR3: TGTGCCACCAGCTCGGTGGTTGGGCGGGGTTTTAGCAATCAGCCCCAGCATTTT.

This chain joins TRBV9 and TRBJ2-1; 9 nucleotides agree with TRBD1. Germline V gene lookup returns CDR1 SGDLS and CDR2 YYNGEE. V was pared by 6 bases and J by 8 bases, with 6 bases of the junction left unmatched. This CDR3 region has 13 residues. The CDR3 bases are TGTGCCAGCACGGGACAGGGTGGCCATGAGCAGTTCTTC. This encodes CASTGQGGHEQFF. Using reference TRBV9 and TRBJ2-1 for the parts outside the CDR3, the full variable domain is DSGVTQTPKHLITATGQRVTLRCSPRSGDLSVYWYQQSLDQGLQFLIQYYNGEERAKGNILERFSAQQFPDLHSELNLSSLELGDSALYFCASTGQGGHEQFFGPGTRLTVL.

This chain connects TRBV7-9 to TRBJ2-1, with 8 bases fitting TRBD2. V was pared by 2 bases and J by 3 bases, with 6 bases of the junction left unmatched. The CDR3 has 16 amino acids. Germline CDR1 SEHNR, CDR2 FQNEAQ (reference sequence). CDR3: CASSLRRGGFYNEQFF. The DNA of the CDR3 is TGTGCCAGCAGCTTACGTCGGGGGGGCTTCTACAATGAGCAGTTCTTC. The variable domain in full, with the rest retrieved from reference TRBV7-9 and TRBJ2-1, is DTGVSQNPRHKITKRGQNVTFRCDPISEHNRLYWYRQTLGQGPEFLTYFQNEAQLEKSRLLSDRFSAERPKGSFSTLEIQRTEQGDSAMYLCASSLRRGGFYNEQFFGPGTRLTVL.

The V gene is TRBV11-2, the J gene TRBJ2-1; 11 nucleotides align to TRBD2. Trimming took 4 bases from V and 6 from J; bases not matched to a gene: 8. Germline loops: CDR1 SGHAT, CDR2 FQNNGV. The CDR3 runs 16 residues. The CDR3 DNA is TGTGCCAGCAGCTCCTTACTAGCGGGAGAGCTCAATGAGCAGTTCTTC. The encoded protein is CASSSLLAGELNEQFF.

The V gene is TRBV6-5, the J gene TRBJ2-1, with 7 nucleotides matching TRBD2. This CDR3 is built from 14 residues. Germline CDR1 MNHEY, CDR2 SVGAGI. With 5 bases clipped from V and 9 bases from J, the junction kept 10 bases outside the gene matches. DNA for the CDR3: TGTGCCAGCAGTACTCTCTGGGAGGGAGGTGAGCAGTTCTTC. This gives the protein CASSTLWEGGEQFF.

The chain uses TRBV6-2 or TRBV6-3 and TRBJ1-4; TRBD1 agrees at 7 bases. V lost 2 bases, J lost 0 bases, and 3 bases stayed unmatched. This CDR3 contains 16 residues. CDR1 is MNHEY, CDR2 SVGEGT, per germline. The CDR3 nucleotides read TGTGCCAGCAGTTACGGAAGGGGGCCAACTAATGAAAAACTGTTTTTT. Translated: CASSYGRGPTNEKLFF.

The J gene is TRBJ2-3, the V gene TRBV7-2; 8 bases line up with TRBD2. The CDR3 length is 16 residues. With V trimmed by 6 bases and J by 6 bases, 14 bases remained unmatched. Germline V lookup: CDR1 SGHTA, CDR2 FQGNSA. CDR3 region: CASRPRGGLFSDTQYF. The CDR3 DNA reads as TGTGCCAGCAGACCCCGGGGGGGCTTGTTTTCGGATACGCAGTATTTT.

This rearrangement joins TRBV19 to TRBJ1-1, with 7 nucleotides matching TRBD1. The junction had 4 bases not matched to a gene; V was cut back by 0 bases and J by 0 bases. Germline-derived CDR1 and CDR2 are LNHDA and SQIVND (reference sequence). This CDR3 has 16 residues. The DNA of the CDR3 is TGTGCCAGTAGTATAGACAGGGGGTTGCTGAACACTGAAGCTTTCTTT. Encoded protein: CASSIDRGLLNTEAFF. The variable domain in full, completed from reference TRBV19 and TRBJ1-1, reads DGGITQSPKYLFRKEGQNVTLSCEQNLNHDAMYWYRQDPGQGLRLIYYSQIVNDFQKGDIAEGYSVSREKKESFPLTVTSAQKNPTAFYLCASSIDRGLLNTEAFFGQGTRLTVV.

The chain joins TRBV14 to TRBJ1-3; maybe TRBD1 (6 bases). Germline V gene data show CDR1 as SGHDN and CDR2 as FVKESK. Trimming pared 4 bases from V and 4 bases from J, leaving 17 bases between. The CDR3 length is 16 residues. The CDR3 loop reads CASSPIDRLTGNTIYF. The CDR3 DNA sequence: TGTGCCAGCAGCCCAATCGACAGGCTTACAGGAAACACCATATATTTT.

The chain carries TRBV5-1 and TRBJ2-3; 8 bases agree with TRBD2. The CDR3 is made up of 14 amino acids. Germline trimming cut 2 bases from V and 3 bases from J; bases unmatched to any gene: 2. CDR1 is SGHRS, CDR2 YFSETQ, per germline. CDR3 bases: TGCGCCAGCAGCTTAGCGGGAGTAACAGATACGCAGTATTTT. It yields the protein CASSLAGVTDTQYF. The entire variable domain, with the rest obtained from reference TRBV5-1 and TRBJ2-3, is as follows: KAGVTQTPRYLIKTRGQQVTLSCSPISGHRSVSWYQQTPGQGLQFLFEYFSETQRNKGNFPGRFSGRQFSNSRSEMNVSTLELGDSALYLCASSLAGVTDTQYFGPGTRLTVL.

V usage is TRBV21-1 and J usage is TRBJ1-1; TRBD1 is the table's D call and was not checked against the DNA. TRBV21-1 is an annotated pseudogene. The CDR3 extends over 10 amino acids. The CDR3 nucleotides are TGTGCCAGCGGACAAATTGGGCGGTTCTTT. It codes for CASGQIGRFF.